One TCR beta chain is described in this entry. What it binds is not known. The table came from immunoSEQ multiplex PCR; TCRdb's copy has only in-frame clones and leaves some out. The sample contains some 150,000 clones, roughly 85% of which appear only once. V dropped 8 bases and J dropped 10 bases, with 12 bases sitting between them. CDR1 is MNHEY, CDR2 SVGAGI, per germline. The CDR3 extends over 11 amino acids. This entry is derived from a study of radiation and T cells in renal cell carcinoma. The wider study: Nephrectomy followed 15 Gy stereotactic body radiation by 4 weeks.

Time point meaning: baseline pretreatment blood. Noted treatment: 15 Gy SBRT to primary tumor, nephrectomy 4 weeks later. After SBRT, blood was collected at 2 and 4 weeks, plus baseline. General study points: From baseline, blood top tumor clonotypes peaked at 2 weeks post-radiation.

The source was blood, collected from a patient whose treatment included radiotherapy and nephrectomy. The chain combines TRBV6-5 with TRBJ2-1; D may be TRBD2 (5 bases). The source of this sequence is a woman between 50 and 59 years old with renal cell carcinoma. This CDR3 reads CASHLASEQFF. CDR3 nucleotides: TGTGCCAGCCATCTAGCAAGCGAGCAGTTCTTC.